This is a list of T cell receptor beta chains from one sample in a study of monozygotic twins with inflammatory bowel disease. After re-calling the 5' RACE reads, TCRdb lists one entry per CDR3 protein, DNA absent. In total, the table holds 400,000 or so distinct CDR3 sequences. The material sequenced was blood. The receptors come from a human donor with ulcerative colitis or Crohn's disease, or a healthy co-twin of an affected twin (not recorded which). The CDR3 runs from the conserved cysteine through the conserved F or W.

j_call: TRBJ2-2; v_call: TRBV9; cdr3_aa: CASSVSPSANTGELFF
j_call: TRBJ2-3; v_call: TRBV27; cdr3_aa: CASSPLLSLDTQYF
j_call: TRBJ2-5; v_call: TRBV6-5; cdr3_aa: CASRRARLETQYF
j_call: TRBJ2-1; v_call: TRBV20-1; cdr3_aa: CSARDPAGEVEQFF
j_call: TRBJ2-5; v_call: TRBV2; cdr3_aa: CASSGTGSVLKETQYF
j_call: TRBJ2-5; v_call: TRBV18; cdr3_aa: CASSLGTGGWETQYF
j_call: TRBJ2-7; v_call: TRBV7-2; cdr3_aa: CASSSRPGPYEQYF
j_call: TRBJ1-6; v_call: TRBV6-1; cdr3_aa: CASSGRVQYNSPLHF
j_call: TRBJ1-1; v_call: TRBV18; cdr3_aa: CASSPRQANTEAFF
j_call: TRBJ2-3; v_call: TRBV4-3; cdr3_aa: CASSQARSIPDGTGHTDTQYF
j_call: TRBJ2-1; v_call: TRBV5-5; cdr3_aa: CASSSGNILNEQFF
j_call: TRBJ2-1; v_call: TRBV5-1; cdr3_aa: CASSPGTSGGNEQFF
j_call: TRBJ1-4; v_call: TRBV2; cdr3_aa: CASLRTATNEKLFF
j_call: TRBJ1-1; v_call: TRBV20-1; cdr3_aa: CSLKVGSTEAFF
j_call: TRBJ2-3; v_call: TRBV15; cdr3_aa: CATSREGLAGGSDTQYF
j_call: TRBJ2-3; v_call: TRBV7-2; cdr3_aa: CASSLDLAVISTDTEYF
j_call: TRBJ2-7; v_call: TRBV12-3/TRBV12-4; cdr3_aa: CASSYELAAGYEQYF
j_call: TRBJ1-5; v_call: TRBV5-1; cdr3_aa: CASRSRPEGNQPQHF
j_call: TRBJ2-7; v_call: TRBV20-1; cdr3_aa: CSATGTPDHEQYF
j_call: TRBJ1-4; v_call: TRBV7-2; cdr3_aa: CASSSAAVEVEKLFF
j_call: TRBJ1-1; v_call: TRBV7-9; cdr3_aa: CASSLAGLVEAFF
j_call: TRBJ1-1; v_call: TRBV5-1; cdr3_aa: CASSNPPNTEAFF
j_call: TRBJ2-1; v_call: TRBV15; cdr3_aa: CATSPTRDRGFSEQFF
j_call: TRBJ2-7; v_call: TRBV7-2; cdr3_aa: CASSFGARYEQYF
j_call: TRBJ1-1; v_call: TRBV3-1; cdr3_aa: CASSQRNGEAFF
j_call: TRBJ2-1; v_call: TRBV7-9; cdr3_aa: CASSLIGGRSYNEQFF
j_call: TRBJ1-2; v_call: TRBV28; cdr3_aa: CASSLRQGIYYGYTF
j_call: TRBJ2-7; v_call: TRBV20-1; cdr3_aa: CSATGTSGITYEQYF
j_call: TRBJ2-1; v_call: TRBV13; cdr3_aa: CASSNTGGASYNEQFF
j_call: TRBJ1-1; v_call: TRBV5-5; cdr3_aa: CASSLLSGQANTEAFF
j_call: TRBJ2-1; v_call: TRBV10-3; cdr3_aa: CAISRTGSSYNEQFF
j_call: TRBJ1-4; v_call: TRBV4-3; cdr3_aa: CASSAGRGSYEKLFF
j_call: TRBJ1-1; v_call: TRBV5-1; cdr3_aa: CASSLGGQNTEAFF
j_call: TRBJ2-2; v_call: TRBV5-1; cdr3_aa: CASSQGQQKTGELFF
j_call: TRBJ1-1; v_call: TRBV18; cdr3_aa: CASSRRGGLHEAFF
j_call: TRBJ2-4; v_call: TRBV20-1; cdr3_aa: CSAGTGGASKNMQYF
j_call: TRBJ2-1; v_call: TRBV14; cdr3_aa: CASSTQGQGLNNEQFF
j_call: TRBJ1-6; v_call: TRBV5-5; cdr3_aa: CASSHRVTSPLHF
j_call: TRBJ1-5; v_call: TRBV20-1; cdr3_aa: CSARVPQGRNQPQHF
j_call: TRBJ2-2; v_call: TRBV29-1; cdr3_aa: CSVDDRSTGELFF
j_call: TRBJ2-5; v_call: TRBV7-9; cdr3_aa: CASSPTRTQETQYF
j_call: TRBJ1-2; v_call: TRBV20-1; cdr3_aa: CSARAPSEGFGYTF
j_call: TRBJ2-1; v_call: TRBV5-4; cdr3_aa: CASSLTALSYNEQFF
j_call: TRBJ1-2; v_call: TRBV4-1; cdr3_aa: CASSQAGINYGYTF
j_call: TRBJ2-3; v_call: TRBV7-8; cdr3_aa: CASSSGPGGPSTDTQYF
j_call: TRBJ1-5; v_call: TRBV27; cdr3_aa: CASSDRNQPQHF
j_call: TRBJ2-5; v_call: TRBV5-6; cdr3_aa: CASSLERGGGLETQYF
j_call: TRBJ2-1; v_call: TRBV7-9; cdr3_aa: CASSSRSGGDYNEQFF
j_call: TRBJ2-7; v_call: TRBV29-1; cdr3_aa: CSVVRAGGDYEQYF
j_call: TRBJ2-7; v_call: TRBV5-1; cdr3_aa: CASSLGPTGYEQYF
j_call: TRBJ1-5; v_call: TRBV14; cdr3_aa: CAGSQGYNQPQHF
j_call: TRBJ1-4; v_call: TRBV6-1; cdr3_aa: CASSQNREGNEKLFF